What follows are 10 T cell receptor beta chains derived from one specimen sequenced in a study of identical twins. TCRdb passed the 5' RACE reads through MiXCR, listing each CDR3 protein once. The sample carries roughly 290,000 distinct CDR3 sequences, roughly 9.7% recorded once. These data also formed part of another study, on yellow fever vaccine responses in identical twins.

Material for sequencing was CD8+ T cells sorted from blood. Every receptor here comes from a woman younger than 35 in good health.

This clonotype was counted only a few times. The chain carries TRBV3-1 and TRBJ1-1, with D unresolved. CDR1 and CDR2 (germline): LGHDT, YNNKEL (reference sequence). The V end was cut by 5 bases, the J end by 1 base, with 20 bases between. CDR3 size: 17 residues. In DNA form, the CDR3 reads TGTGCCAGCAGCGTAACGGTGAACACGAGAAAGAACACTGAAGCTTTCTTT. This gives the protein CASSVTVNTRKNTEAFF.

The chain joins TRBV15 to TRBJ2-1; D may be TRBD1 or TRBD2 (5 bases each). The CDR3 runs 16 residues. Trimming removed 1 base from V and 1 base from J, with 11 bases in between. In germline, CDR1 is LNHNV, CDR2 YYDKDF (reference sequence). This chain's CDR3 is CATSRVGTSSYNEQFF. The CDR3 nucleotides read TGTGCCACCAGCAGAGTCGGGACCTCATCCTACAATGAGCAGTTCTTC.

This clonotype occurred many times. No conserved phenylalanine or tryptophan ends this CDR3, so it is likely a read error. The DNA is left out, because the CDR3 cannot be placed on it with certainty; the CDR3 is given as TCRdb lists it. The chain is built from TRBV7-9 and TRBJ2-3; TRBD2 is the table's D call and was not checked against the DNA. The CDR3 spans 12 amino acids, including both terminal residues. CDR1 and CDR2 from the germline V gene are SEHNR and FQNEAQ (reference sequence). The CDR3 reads CASSFVAGDETL.

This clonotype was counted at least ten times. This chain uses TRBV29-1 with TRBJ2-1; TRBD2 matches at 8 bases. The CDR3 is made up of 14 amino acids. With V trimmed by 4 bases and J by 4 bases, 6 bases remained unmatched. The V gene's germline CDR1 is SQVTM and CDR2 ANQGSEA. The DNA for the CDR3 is TGCAGCGTTGTGGGGCGGGAGGCTTACAATGAGCAGTTCTTC. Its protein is CSVVGREAYNEQFF.

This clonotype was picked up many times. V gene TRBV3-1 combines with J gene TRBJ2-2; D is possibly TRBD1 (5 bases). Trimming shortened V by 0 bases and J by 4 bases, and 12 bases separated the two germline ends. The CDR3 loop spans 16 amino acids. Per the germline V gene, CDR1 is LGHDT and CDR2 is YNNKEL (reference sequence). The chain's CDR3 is CASSQDVGVGTGELFF. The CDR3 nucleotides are TGTGCCAGCAGCCAAGATGTAGGGGTTGGCACCGGGGAGCTGTTTTTT.

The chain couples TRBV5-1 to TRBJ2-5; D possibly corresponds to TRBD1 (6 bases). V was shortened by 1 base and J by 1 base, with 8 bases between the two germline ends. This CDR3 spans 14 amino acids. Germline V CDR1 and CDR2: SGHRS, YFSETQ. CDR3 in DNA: TGCGCCAGCAGCTTGTACAGGGCCCAAGAGACCCAGTACTTC. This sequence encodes CASSLYRAQETQYF.

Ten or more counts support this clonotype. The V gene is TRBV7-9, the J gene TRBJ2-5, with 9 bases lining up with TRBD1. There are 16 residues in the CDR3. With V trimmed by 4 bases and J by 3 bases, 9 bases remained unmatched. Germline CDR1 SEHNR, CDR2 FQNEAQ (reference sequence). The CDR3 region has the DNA TGTGCCAGCAGCTCAGGACAGGGGCCGCACAAAGAGACCCAGTACTTC. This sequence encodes CASSSGQGPHKETQYF.

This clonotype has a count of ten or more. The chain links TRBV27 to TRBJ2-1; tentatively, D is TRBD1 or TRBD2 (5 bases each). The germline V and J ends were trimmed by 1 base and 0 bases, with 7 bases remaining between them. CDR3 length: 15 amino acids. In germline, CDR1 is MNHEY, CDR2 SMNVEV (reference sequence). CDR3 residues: CASSLWGSSYNEQFF. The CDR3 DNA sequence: TGTGCCAGCAGTTTATGGGGGAGCTCCTACAATGAGCAGTTCTTC.

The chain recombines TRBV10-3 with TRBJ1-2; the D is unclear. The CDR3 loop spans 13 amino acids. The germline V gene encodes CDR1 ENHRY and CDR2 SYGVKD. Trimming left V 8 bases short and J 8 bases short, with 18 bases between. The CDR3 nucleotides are TGTGCCATCGGGGTTCGGGGTCCGGAAGGCTACACCTTC. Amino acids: CAIGVRGPEGYTF.

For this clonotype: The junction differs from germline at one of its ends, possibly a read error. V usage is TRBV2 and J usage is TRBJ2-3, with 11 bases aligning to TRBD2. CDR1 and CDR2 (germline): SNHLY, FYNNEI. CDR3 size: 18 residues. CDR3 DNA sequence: TGTACCAGCAGTTCTCCGACTAGCGGGAACTTGTTCAGAGATACGCAGTATTTT. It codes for CTSSSPTSGNLFRDTQYF. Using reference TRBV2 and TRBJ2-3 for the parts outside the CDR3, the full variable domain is EPEVTQTPSHQVTQMGQEVILRCVPISNHLYFYWYRQILGQKVEFLVSFYNNEISEKSEIFDDQFSVERPDGSNFTLKIRSTKLEDSAMYFCTSSSPTSGNLFRDTQYFGPGTRLTVL.